What follows are 29 T cell receptor beta chains derived from one specimen sequenced in a study of vaccination and CD4 T cells after COVID-19. These receptors' antigens are unknown. Indicated treatment: approximately 9-day PBMC culture with coronavirus spike peptide pools or control peptides (ViraFEST assay). Sequenced with the Oncomine TCR Beta short-read assay was DNA taken from cultured CD4+ T cells. TCRdb ran MiXCR on the PCR reads and lists one entry per CDR3 protein. The table records 7,600 or so distinct CDR3 sequences, roughly 63% of them present only once. What was sequenced was CD4+ T cells from blood, cultured in vitro. These receptors all come from a human donor who had recovered from COVID-19.

V usage is TRBV2 and J usage is TRBJ1-2, with 12 bases fitting TRBD1. Germline assignment: CDR1 SNHLY and CDR2 FYNNEI. Germline trimming cut 2 bases from V and 7 bases from J; bases unmatched to any gene: 11. This CDR3 comprises 17 residues. The CDR3 sequence is CASSELRDRGLSSGYTF. CDR3 sequence (DNA): TGTGCCAGCAGTGAATTACGGGACAGGGGGCTAAGTAGTGGCTACACCTTC.

The chain employs TRBV12-3 or TRBV12-4 and TRBJ1-2; D possibly corresponds to TRBD1 (5 bases). This CDR3 comprises 11 residues. Deletions cut 7 bases from V and 6 bases from J, with 9 bases between. The CDR3 protein is CASTRGDGYTF. CDR3 nucleotide sequence: TGTGCCAGCACCCGGGGGGATGGCTACACCTTC.

This rearrangement joins TRBV15 to TRBJ1-3; D unclear. The germline V gene encodes CDR1 LNHNV and CDR2 YYDKDF (reference sequence). This CDR3 is 14 amino acids long. V was shortened by 1 base and J by 3 bases, with 7 bases between the two germline ends. Written as DNA, the CDR3 is TGTGCCACCAGCAGAGCCCCGCTTGGAAACACCATATATTTT. This codes for CATSRAPLGNTIYF. Full variable domain (rest looked up from reference TRBV15 and TRBJ1-3): DAMVIQNPRYQVTQFGKPVTLSCSQTLNHNVMYWYQQKSSQAPKLLFHYYDKDFNNEADTPDNFQSRRPNTSFCFLDIRSPGLGDTAMYLCATSRAPLGNTIYFGEGSWLTVV.

The rearrangement joins TRBV12-3 or TRBV12-4 to TRBJ1-2; the D gene is possibly TRBD1 (5 bases). The CDR3 has 13 amino acids. Trimming removed 1 base from V and 12 bases from J, with 15 bases in between. CDR3: CASSLGRGIGNTF. CDR3 DNA sequence: TGTGCCAGCAGTTTAGGGCGGGGGATAGGGAACACCTTC.

The gene calls are TRBV20-1 and TRBJ2-7, with 10 bases matching TRBD2. Germline lookup yields CDR1 DFQATT and CDR2 SNEGSKA (reference sequence). This CDR3 spans 15 amino acids. The junction had 4 bases not matched to a gene; V was cut back by 0 bases and J by 2 bases. The CDR3 protein is CSARDPLAGPYEQYF. The CDR3 nucleotides are TGCAGTGCTAGAGACCCACTAGCGGGGCCCTACGAGCAGTACTTC.

The chain combines TRBV7-3 with TRBJ2-2, with a tentative D call TRBD1 (6 bases). Germline values: CDR1 SGHTA, CDR2 FQGTGA. Deletions cut 5 bases from V and 5 bases from J, with 18 bases between. The CDR3 contains 16 residues. The CDR3 sequence is CASSGGSGQTTGELFF. DNA of the CDR3: TGTGCCAGCAGCGGCGGGTCTGGACAGACAACCGGGGAGCTGTTTTTT. Full variable domain (missing parts from reference TRBV7-3 and TRBJ2-2): GAGVSQTPSNKVTEKGKYVELRCDPISGHTALYWYRQSLGQGPEFLIYFQGTGAADDSGLPNDRFFAVRPEGSVSTLKIQRTERGDSAVYLCASSGGSGQTTGELFFGEGSRLTVL.

The chain employs TRBV7-7 and TRBJ2-5; 8 nucleotides agree with TRBD2. Trimming cost V 2 bases and J 5 bases; bases outside gene matches: 10. Per germline, CDR1 SSHAT and CDR2 FNYEAQ (reference sequence). This CDR3 contains 16 residues. Here the CDR3 reads CASSLRPGGAVETQYF. As DNA, the CDR3 is TGTGCCAGCAGCTTACGTCCCGGGGGGGCCGTGGAGACCCAGTACTTC.

The J gene is TRBJ2-3, the V gene TRBV20-1, with TRBD2 matching over 8 bases. CDR3 length: 14 residues. V shed 4 bases and J 3 bases; nucleotides not matched to a gene: 6. Germline V lookup: CDR1 DFQATT, CDR2 SNEGSKA (reference sequence). The CDR3 region is CSATIAGTTDTQYF. The CDR3 bases are TGCAGTGCTACCATAGCGGGAACTACAGATACGCAGTATTTT.

V is TRBV6-1 and J is TRBJ1-1; tentatively, D is TRBD1 (6 bases). CDR1 and CDR2 from the germline V gene are MNHNS and SASEGT. This CDR3 contains 15 residues. Trimming pared 4 bases from V and 2 bases from J, leaving 14 bases between. In DNA, the CDR3 is TGTGCCAGCAGTGGTATTTCCAGGGGAAACACTGAAGCTTTCTTT. Encoded protein: CASSGISRGNTEAFF.

This clonotype has only a few counts. The chain joins TRBV5-1 to TRBJ2-1, with D unclear. The V end lost 4 bases, the J end lost 4 bases, and 9 bases lay between the germline ends. The CDR3 length is 13 residues. CDR1 is SGHRS, CDR2 YFSETQ, per germline. The CDR3 nucleotides read TGCGCCAGCAGCCCGACTGAGTACAATGAGCAGTTCTTC. Protein sequence: CASSPTEYNEQFF.

The V call is TRBV5-1, the J call TRBJ1-3, with D possibly being TRBD1 (5 bases). The length of the CDR3 is 15 residues. The germline V gene has CDR1 SGHRS and CDR2 YFSETQ. V was clipped by 5 bases and J by 0 bases, with 12 bases between them. The CDR3 DNA reads as TGCGCCAGCAGTGGGGGGGGGACCTCTGGAAACACCATATATTTT. It codes for CASSGGGTSGNTIYF.

This chain connects TRBV24-1 to TRBJ2-7; D could derive from TRBD1 or TRBD2 (6 bases each). The J call may be mistaken, given a closer DNA end match to TRBJ2-5. CDR3 length: 16 amino acids. CDR1 KGHDR and CDR2 SFDVKD come from the germline V gene. The CDR3 bases are TGTGCCACCAGTGAACCCTCAGGAGGGGGTCAAGAGACCCAGTACTTC. It is translated as CATSEPSGGGQETQYF.

This sequence joins TRBV11-2 and TRBJ1-1; D ambiguous. The germline gives CDR1 SGHAT, CDR2 FQNNGV. The CDR3 loop spans 15 amino acids. V was pared by 1 base and J by 6 bases, with 15 bases between. CDR3 in amino acids: CASSLVGGFDSEAFF. Written as DNA, the CDR3 is TGTGCCAGCAGCTTAGTAGGCGGCTTTGACTCTGAAGCTTTCTTT.

This sequence joins TRBV6-1 and TRBJ2-1; D possibly corresponds to TRBD2 (5 bases). CDR1 and CDR2 from the germline V gene are MNHNS and SASEGT. The V gene lost 6 bases and the J gene lost 2 bases, with 14 bases spanning the gap. The CDR3 is made up of 15 amino acids. The CDR3 spells CASRAASGPYNEQFF. In nucleotides, the CDR3 is TGTGCCAGCAGAGCGGCATCGGGTCCCTACAATGAGCAGTTCTTC.

This sequence joins TRBV27 and TRBJ2-5; 10 bases agree with TRBD1. This CDR3 is built from 14 residues. CDR1 is MNHEY and CDR2 is SMNVEV in the germline V gene (reference sequence). Losses at the gene ends were 6 bases for V and 3 bases for J; bases not matched to a gene: 4. The CDR3 spells CASRGQGRKETQYF. In DNA form, the CDR3 reads TGTGCCAGCAGGGGACAGGGGCGCAAAGAGACCCAGTACTTC.

The genes are TRBV20-1 and TRBJ2-3; 7 positions match TRBD2. This CDR3 region has 14 residues. Per the germline V gene, CDR1 is DFQATT and CDR2 is SNEGSKA (reference sequence). J lost 0 bases, V lost 5 bases, and 5 bases had no gene match. The CDR3 spells CSAVRGDSTDTQYF. In DNA, the CDR3 is TGCAGTGCTGTCCGGGGGGACAGCACAGATACGCAGTATTTT.

The chain carries TRBV6-2 or TRBV6-3 and TRBJ2-7, with 7 bases identical to TRBD2. In germline, CDR1 is MNHEY, CDR2 SVGEGT. J was trimmed by 4 bases and V by 7 bases; bases with no gene match: 19. The CDR3 loop spans 17 amino acids. The CDR3 reads CASNFPASGRERYEQYF. Here the CDR3 DNA reads TGTGCCAGCAACTTCCCCGCCTCCGGGCGGGAGAGGTACGAGCAGTACTTC.

In its sample, this clonotype ranks as medium-sized. The genes are TRBV30 and TRBJ1-2, with D unclear. The germline gives CDR1 GTSNPN, CDR2 SVGIG (reference sequence). V was cut by 4 bases and J by 2 bases, with 11 bases left in between. This CDR3 comprises 13 residues. The CDR3 protein is CAWIHMGNYGYTF. Written as DNA, the CDR3 is TGTGCCTGGATCCACATGGGGAACTATGGCTACACCTTC.

This clonotype turned up a few times. The chain joins TRBV6-5 to TRBJ2-7; a possible D gene is TRBD1 (6 bases). V lost 2 bases, J lost 6 bases, and 17 bases lay in between. The CDR3 length is 15 residues. Germline CDR1 MNHEY, CDR2 SVGAGI. CDR3 sequence reads: CASSYASRGLGEQYF. The CDR3 DNA reads TGTGCCAGCAGTTACGCGTCCAGGGGTTTGGGCGAGCAGTACTTC.

This sequence joins TRBV11-2 and TRBJ2-1; 7 nucleotides line up with TRBD2. The germline CDR1 and CDR2 sequences are SGHAT and FQNNGV. The J segment lost 5 bases and the V segment lost 6 bases, leaving 10 bases of the junction unmatched. This CDR3 has 15 amino acids. The CDR3 DNA reads TGTGCCAGCAGTCCGATCGAGCGGGGAAACAATGAGCAGTTCTTC. It encodes CASSPIERGNNEQFF.

The CDR3 loop is CASQGTGTGTQHF. CDR3 DNA sequence: TGTGCCAGCCAGGGGACAGGGACGGGGACCCAGCATTTT. This sequence joins TRBV6-1 and TRBJ1-5; 9 nucleotides match TRBD1. Trimming cost V 8 bases and J 11 bases; bases outside gene matches: 10. CDR1 is MNHNS, CDR2 SASEGT, per germline. The CDR3 is made up of 13 amino acids.

This clonotype appeared a few times. The rearrangement links TRBV7-2 to TRBJ2-1; TRBD1 aligns across 7 bases. Germline CDR1 is SGHTA and CDR2 is FQGNSA. This CDR3 has 15 amino acids. Trimming removed 5 bases from V and 4 bases from J; junction bases left unmatched: 8. CDR3 DNA sequence: TGTGCCAGCAGCATGGGACAGTTGCTTTACAATGAGCAGTTCTTC. Encoded protein: CASSMGQLLYNEQFF.

This clonotype was seen a few times. This chain connects TRBV5-1 to TRBJ2-3; 14 bases match TRBD2. V shed 3 bases, J shed 0 bases, and the junction held 6 bases outside the gene matches. Germline loops: CDR1 SGHRS, CDR2 YFSETQ. CDR3 size: 18 residues. CDR3 in DNA: TGCGCCAGCAGCTCCGGGACTAGCGGGAGAGGGAGCACAGATACGCAGTATTTT. Translated: CASSSGTSGRGSTDTQYF.

This chain links TRBV6-5 with TRBJ2-3; perhaps TRBD2 as D (6 bases). V was pared by 4 bases and J by 14 bases, with 19 bases between. The CDR3 spans 13 residues. In germline, CDR1 is MNHEY, CDR2 SVGAGI. CDR3 residues: CASSLGLPSHLYF. CDR3 DNA sequence: TGTGCCAGCAGTTTGGGACTGCCCTCCCATCTGTATTTT.

CDR3 protein: CASSPRGGMDTGELFF. In nucleotides, the CDR3 is TGTGCCAGTAGTCCCCGCGGGGGGATGGACACCGGGGAGCTGTTTTTT. The chain uses TRBV19 and TRBJ2-2; the match to TRBD2 covers 8 bases. Germline V gene lookup returns CDR1 LNHDA and CDR2 SQIVND (reference sequence). V lost 5 bases, J lost 3 bases, and 8 bases stayed unmatched. This CDR3 contains 16 residues.

The chain uses TRBV7-9 and TRBJ2-5; D not resolved. Trimming shortened V by 3 bases and J by 3 bases, and 8 bases separated the two germline ends. The germline gives CDR1 SEHNR, CDR2 FQNEAQ (reference sequence). The CDR3 is 13 residues long. CDR3 protein: CASSFNREETQYF. In DNA, the CDR3 is TGTGCCAGCAGCTTTAATCGAGAAGAGACCCAGTACTTC.

The V call is TRBV7-9, the J call TRBJ1-3; D uncertain. The V gene's germline CDR1 is SEHNR and CDR2 FQNEAQ (reference sequence). The CDR3 sequence is 14 residues long. Trimming shortened V by 1 base and J by 0 bases, and 4 bases separated the two germline ends. The CDR3 DNA follows: TGTGCCAGCAGCTTAGGTTACTCTGGAAACACCATATATTTT. Its translation is CASSLGYSGNTIYF.

The rearrangement joins TRBV7-3 to TRBJ2-5; D not certain. This CDR3 contains 13 residues. Trimming left V 8 bases short and J 5 bases short, with 15 bases between. Germline V CDR1 and CDR2: SGHTA, FQGTGA. The CDR3 sequence is CASRLLVGETQYF. The CDR3 coding sequence is TGTGCCAGCCGCCTCTTAGTCGGGGAGACCCAGTACTTC.

In DNA form, the CDR3 reads TGCAGTGCTAGAGGTTCCAGACAACAAGAGACCCAGTACTTC. Translation gives CSARGSRQQETQYF. The rearrangement joins TRBV20-1 to TRBJ2-5; D gene uncertain. This CDR3 comprises 14 residues. V lost 1 base and J lost 2, with 11 bases in between. Germline CDR1 DFQATT, CDR2 SNEGSKA (reference sequence).